Listed below are T cell receptor beta chains from one sample, sequenced in a study of breast tumors, draining lymph nodes, adjacent tissues. A single record per CDR3 protein comes from TCRdb applying MiXCR to the multiplex PCR reads. The sample consists of hundreds of thousands of distinct CDR3 sequences, approximately 29% of them appearing once. Sequenced material: axillary lymph node tissue. Source of these receptors: a female donor with breast cancer. Some clones in this sample may be carry-over from other donors' samples. Both conserved end residues are part of each CDR3. A D gene is named only where the DNA matches it firmly. Rows may omit the clone size; those that give it use once, few, many or a size class.

CDR3 DNA: TGTGCCAGCGGAAGGGACAGGGGTTTGACAGATACGCAGTATTTT; CDR3 protein: CASGRDRGLTDTQYF; clone size: few; V gene: TRBV18; CDR3 length: 15; D gene: TRBD1; J gene: TRBJ2-3
CDR3 DNA: TGTGCCAGCCCACGTCCAGGGGAGACCCAGTACTTC; CDR3 protein: CASPRPGETQYF; clone size: few; V gene: TRBV6-4; CDR3 length: 12; D gene: -; J gene: TRBJ2-5
CDR3 DNA: TGTGCCAGCAGCTTGATCACTCTGACTAGGCAGCTTGAGCCCCAGTACTTC; CDR3 protein: CASSLITLTRQLEPQYF; clone size: many; V gene: TRBV7-8; CDR3 length: 17; D gene: -; J gene: TRBJ2-5
CDR3 DNA: TGTGCCAGCAGCCCAACCGGGACTAGCGGGAGCTACGAGCAGTACTTC; CDR3 protein: CASSPTGTSGSYEQYF; clone size: -; V gene: TRBV7-8; CDR3 length: 16; D gene: TRBD2; J gene: TRBJ2-7
CDR3 DNA: TGTGCCAGCAGCTTAGCCCCAGGGTCCGCCGGGGAGCTGTTTTTT; CDR3 protein: CASSLAPGSAGELFF; clone size: -; V gene: TRBV7-8; CDR3 length: 15; D gene: -; J gene: TRBJ2-2
CDR3 DNA: TGTGCCATCGGGGGGACAGGGAGCGAGCAGTACTTC; CDR3 protein: CAIGGTGSEQYF; clone size: many; V gene: TRBV10-3; CDR3 length: 12; D gene: TRBD1; J gene: TRBJ2-7
CDR3 DNA: TGCGCCAGCAGCCAAGATCGAGGGGGGGCCTACAATGAGCAGTATTTT; CDR3 protein: CASSQDRGGAYNEQYF; clone size: few; V gene: TRBV4-1; CDR3 length: 16; D gene: -; J gene: TRBJ2-3
CDR3 DNA: TGTGCCATCAGTGGGGGGGACAACTTGAACACTGAAGCTTTCTTT; CDR3 protein: CAISGGDNLNTEAFF; clone size: many; V gene: TRBV10-3; CDR3 length: 15; D gene: -; J gene: TRBJ1-1
CDR3 DNA: TGTGCCAGCAGCCAATCAGGGGACCTCTATAATTCACCCCTCCACTTT; CDR3 protein: CASSQSGDLYNSPLHF; clone size: many; V gene: TRBV3-1; CDR3 length: 16; D gene: -; J gene: TRBJ1-6
CDR3 DNA: TGCAGTGCGCAAAAGGGGGGATCCTCCTACGAGCAGTACTTC; CDR3 protein: CSAQKGGSSYEQYF; clone size: -; V gene: TRBV20-1; CDR3 length: 14; D gene: -; J gene: TRBJ2-7
CDR3 DNA: TGCAGTGCGAGGACTAGCGGGAGTGCCTACAATGAGCAGTTCTTC; CDR3 protein: CSARTSGSAYNEQFF; clone size: many; V gene: TRBV20-1; CDR3 length: 15; D gene: TRBD2; J gene: TRBJ2-1
CDR3 DNA: TGCAGTGCTCCCTTCAGGGAGGGGTGGGGGAGCGAGCAGTACTTC; CDR3 protein: CSAPFREGWGSEQYF; clone size: many; V gene: TRBV20-1; CDR3 length: 15; D gene: TRBD2; J gene: TRBJ2-7
CDR3 DNA: TGCAGTGCGGGGGGATCTAGCGGGGTTAGCACAGATACGCAGTATTTT; CDR3 protein: CSAGGSSGVSTDTQYF; clone size: many; V gene: TRBV20-1; CDR3 length: 16; D gene: TRBD2; J gene: TRBJ2-3
CDR3 DNA: TGCGCCAGCAGCCAAAGACGGGAGTTCGTTACGCAGTATTTT; CDR3 protein: CASSQRREFVTQYF; clone size: many; V gene: TRBV4-1; CDR3 length: 14; D gene: -; J gene: TRBJ2-3
CDR3 DNA: TGTGCCAACGGGAGGGGGAACTCTGGAAACACCATATATTTT; CDR3 protein: CANGRGNSGNTIYF; clone size: many; V gene: TRBV12-3/TRBV12-4; CDR3 length: 14; D gene: -; J gene: TRBJ1-3
CDR3 DNA: TGTGCCAGCTCCGGTCAGAGTGAGCAGTTCTTC; CDR3 protein: CASSGQSEQFF; clone size: many; V gene: TRBV2; CDR3 length: 11; D gene: -; J gene: TRBJ2-1
CDR3 DNA: TGTGCCTGGGGAATGACTTACGAGGAGACCCAGTACTTC; CDR3 protein: CAWGMTYEETQYF; clone size: many; V gene: TRBV30; CDR3 length: 13; D gene: -; J gene: TRBJ2-5
CDR3 DNA: TGCAGTGCTAGTCGTGTCGGACTAGCGGGAGGGAGCACAGATACGCAGTATTTT; CDR3 protein: CSASRVGLAGGSTDTQYF; clone size: many; V gene: TRBV20-1; CDR3 length: 18; D gene: TRBD2; J gene: TRBJ2-3
CDR3 DNA: TGCGCCAGCAGCATATGGACAGGACCTAATGAAAAACTGTTTTTT; CDR3 protein: CASSIWTGPNEKLFF; clone size: many; V gene: TRBV5-1; CDR3 length: 15; D gene: TRBD1; J gene: TRBJ1-4
CDR3 DNA: TGTGCCAGCAGCTTAGGGACAGGGACGAACTACTTC; CDR3 protein: CASSLGTGTNYF; clone size: many; V gene: TRBV11-3; CDR3 length: 12; D gene: TRBD1; J gene: TRBJ2-7
CDR3 DNA: TGTGCCAGTAGAAGCGTCTCAGCGGAGACCCAGTACTTC; CDR3 protein: CASRSVSAETQYF; clone size: many; V gene: TRBV19; CDR3 length: 13; D gene: -; J gene: TRBJ2-5
CDR3 DNA: TGTGCCAGCAGCGCTGGAATTGGCACTGAAGCTTTCTTT; CDR3 protein: CASSAGIGTEAFF; clone size: few; V gene: TRBV9; CDR3 length: 13; D gene: -; J gene: TRBJ1-1
CDR3 DNA: TGTGCCAGCAGTTACGCGGATGGGACCCAGTACTTC; CDR3 protein: CASSYADGTQYF; clone size: many; V gene: TRBV6-6; CDR3 length: 12; D gene: -; J gene: TRBJ2-5
CDR3 DNA: TGCGCCAGCAGCCAAGGGTCGGACCTAGGGAGTCAGCCCCAGCATTTT; CDR3 protein: CASSQGSDLGSQPQHF; clone size: many; V gene: TRBV4-1; CDR3 length: 16; D gene: -; J gene: TRBJ1-5
CDR3 DNA: TGTGCCAGCAGTCGTACCGGGACAGGGAATAATTCACCCCTCCACTTT; CDR3 protein: CASSRTGTGNNSPLHF; clone size: -; V gene: TRBV2; CDR3 length: 16; D gene: TRBD1; J gene: TRBJ1-6
CDR3 DNA: TGTGCCAGCAGCTTTAGCGGGAGAATTGATACGCAGTATTTT; CDR3 protein: CASSFSGRIDTQYF; clone size: many; V gene: TRBV11-2; CDR3 length: 14; D gene: TRBD2; J gene: TRBJ2-3
CDR3 DNA: TGTGCCAGCAGTTTAGCCCGAGGGACAGGGGGTCGAAAGAATGAAAAACTGTTTTTT; CDR3 protein: CASSLARGTGGRKNEKLFF; clone size: -; V gene: TRBV12-3/TRBV12-4; CDR3 length: 19; D gene: TRBD1; J gene: TRBJ1-4
CDR3 DNA: TGTGCCAGCAGTGGGGGGTTAGGATACTACAATGAGCAGTTCTTC; CDR3 protein: CASSGGLGYYNEQFF; clone size: many; V gene: TRBV9; CDR3 length: 15; D gene: -; J gene: TRBJ2-1
CDR3 DNA: TGCGCCAGCAGCCAAGTAGAACGGGTCCACGAGCAGTACTTC; CDR3 protein: CASSQVERVHEQYF; clone size: many; V gene: TRBV4-1; CDR3 length: 14; D gene: -; J gene: TRBJ2-7
CDR3 DNA: TGTGCCAGCAGTTACTCGATAATCCTGGCTAGGACTAGAAAGACCCATGAGCAGCTCTTC; CDR3 protein: CASSYSIILARTRKTHEQLF; clone size: -; V gene: TRBV6-6; CDR3 length: 20; D gene: TRBD2; J gene: TRBJ2-1
CDR3 DNA: TGCAGTGCTAGATTTCCAGGCGCAGGTGCCTCACCCCTCCACTTT; CDR3 protein: CSARFPGAGASPLHF; clone size: many; V gene: TRBV20-1; CDR3 length: 15; D gene: -; J gene: TRBJ1-6
CDR3 DNA: TGTGCCAGCAGTTCATTCATGTCTAGCACAGATACGCAGTATTTT; CDR3 protein: CASSSFMSSTDTQYF; clone size: many; V gene: TRBV6-6; CDR3 length: 15; D gene: -; J gene: TRBJ2-3
CDR3 DNA: TGTGCCAGCAGCGATCTGGGGCCCCTCCACTTT; CDR3 protein: CASSDLGPLHF; clone size: -; V gene: TRBV11-2; CDR3 length: 11; D gene: -; J gene: TRBJ1-6
CDR3 DNA: TGCAGTGCTAGTTATAGCGGGAGAGAGACCCAGTACTTC; CDR3 protein: CSASYSGRETQYF; clone size: -; V gene: TRBV20-1; CDR3 length: 13; D gene: TRBD2; J gene: TRBJ2-5
CDR3 DNA: TGTGCCAGCAGTGGACAGGGGGTCAATGAGCAGTTCTTC; CDR3 protein: CASSGQGVNEQFF; clone size: many; V gene: TRBV6-1; CDR3 length: 13; D gene: TRBD1; J gene: TRBJ2-1
CDR3 DNA: TGTGCCAGTAGTCGGGACAGGGTTGGAAACACCATATATTTT; CDR3 protein: CASSRDRVGNTIYF; clone size: many; V gene: TRBV19; CDR3 length: 14; D gene: TRBD1; J gene: TRBJ1-3
CDR3 DNA: TGCAGCGTTGAGGACAGGGGAAAAGCTAACTATGGCTACACCTTC; CDR3 protein: CSVEDRGKANYGYTF; clone size: many; V gene: TRBV29-1; CDR3 length: 15; D gene: TRBD1; J gene: TRBJ1-2
CDR3 DNA: TGTGCCTGGAGTGTAGGCGTAGGGAGGAATGAAAAACTGTTTTTT; CDR3 protein: CAWSVGVGRNEKLFF; clone size: many; V gene: TRBV30; CDR3 length: 15; D gene: -; J gene: TRBJ1-4
CDR3 DNA: TGCAGTGCTAGAAGAAGGACACTACAAGAGACCCAGTACTTC; CDR3 protein: CSARRRTLQETQYF; clone size: many; V gene: TRBV20-1; CDR3 length: 14; D gene: -; J gene: TRBJ2-5